The entry below describes one TCR beta chain. What it recognizes is unknown. The data stem from a study of identical twins. Regarding the study as a whole: Twin sharing of out-of-frame TCR alpha was underestimated by models in monozygotic pairs. Clonotypes of the beta chain that were abundant in cord blood carried fewer insertions (memory repertoires showed none). The study based its conclusions on cross-sectional statistical analysis and did not follow the same donors.

The germline V and J ends were trimmed by 6 bases and 8 bases, with 16 bases remaining between them. The CDR3 sequence is 13 residues long. The V gene's germline CDR1 is MDHEN and CDR2 SYDVKM. TCRdb re-derived calls from the 5' RACE reads in MiXCR, one entry per CDR3 protein. The table has 1.5 million to 2 million distinct CDR3 sequences, about 32% seen once. Healthy Caucasians made up all donors. The chain joins TRBV28 to TRBJ1-2, with TRBD1 as a possible D gene (5 bases). Sequenced sample: cord blood. The origin of this receptor is a newborn girl in good health. CDR3 DNA sequence: TGTGCCAGCAGAACGACGGCCCGGGGCGGCTACACCTTC. Translated: CASRTTARGGYTF.